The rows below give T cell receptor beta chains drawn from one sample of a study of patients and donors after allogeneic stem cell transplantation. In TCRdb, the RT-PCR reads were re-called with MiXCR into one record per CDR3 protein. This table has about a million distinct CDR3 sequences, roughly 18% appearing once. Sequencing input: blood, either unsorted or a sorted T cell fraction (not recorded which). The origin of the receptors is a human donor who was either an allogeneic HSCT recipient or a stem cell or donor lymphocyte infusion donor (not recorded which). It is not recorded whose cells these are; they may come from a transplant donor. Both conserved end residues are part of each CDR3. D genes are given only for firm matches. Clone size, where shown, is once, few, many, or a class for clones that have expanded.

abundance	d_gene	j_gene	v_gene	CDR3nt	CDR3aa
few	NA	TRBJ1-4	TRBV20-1	TGCAGTGCTAGACAGGATGCTAGGGAAAAACTGTTTTTT	CSARQDAREKLFF
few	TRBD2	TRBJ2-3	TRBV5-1	TGCGCCAGCAGCTCCTTGACTAGCGGGAGATCAGATACGCAGTATTTT	CASSSLTSGRSDTQYF
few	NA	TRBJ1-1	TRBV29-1	TGCAGCGTTCAGAAGAACACTGAAGCTTTCTTT	CSVQKNTEAFF
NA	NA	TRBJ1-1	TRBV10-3	TGTGCCATCAGGTTGGGACAGAACACTGAAGCTTTCTTT	CAIRLGQNTEAFF
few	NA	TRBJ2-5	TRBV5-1	TGCGCCAGCAGACGGACAACTAAGGAGACCCAGTACTTC	CASRRTTKETQYF
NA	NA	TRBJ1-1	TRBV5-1	TGCGCCAGCAGCGTGCAGGGAGGGAACACTGAAGCTTTCTTT	CASSVQGGNTEAFF
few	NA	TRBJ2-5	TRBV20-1	TGCAGTGCTACCCTATCGGGGGAGACCCAGTACTTC	CSATLSGETQYF
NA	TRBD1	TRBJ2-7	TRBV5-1	TGCGCCAGCAGCTTGTTTTTGGCAGGGGGAGATAGCTCCTACGAGCAGTACTTC	CASSLFLAGGDSSYEQYF
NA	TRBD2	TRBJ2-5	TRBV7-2	TGTGCCAGCTTTCTAGCGGGGGGCCATGGGACCCAGTACTTC	CASFLAGGHGTQYF
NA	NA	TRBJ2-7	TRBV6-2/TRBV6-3	TGTGCCAGCAGTTACGAGGGAGGCCCCTACGAGCAGTACTTC	CASSYEGGPYEQYF
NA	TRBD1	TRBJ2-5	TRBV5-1	TGCGCCAGCACGCCCCAGGGGGCGTACCAAGAGACCCAGTACTTC	CASTPQGAYQETQYF
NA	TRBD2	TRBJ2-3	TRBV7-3	TGTGCCAGCAGCTTAACCCCTAGGGCTAGCGGGAGAGTTAATACGCAGTATTTT	CASSLTPRASGRVNTQYF
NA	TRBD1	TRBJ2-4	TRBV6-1	TGTGCCAGCAGCCTCGACAGGGATAGGAACATTCAGTACTTC	CASSLDRDRNIQYF
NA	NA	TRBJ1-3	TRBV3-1	TGTGCCAGCAGCCAATGGAGGGGTAACCCCTCTGGAAACACCATATATTTT	CASSQWRGNPSGNTIYF
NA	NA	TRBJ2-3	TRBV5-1	TGCGCCAGCAGCTTTCCCGGGCCCCGAGATACGCAGTATTTT	CASSFPGPRDTQYF
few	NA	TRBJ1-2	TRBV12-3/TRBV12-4	TGTGCCAGCTCCGAAGGGAGTACTGGTTATGGCTACACCTTC	CASSEGSTGYGYTF
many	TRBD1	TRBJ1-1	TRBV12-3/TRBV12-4	TGTGCCAGCAGTTCGACAGGGAGATTGAACACTGAAGCTTTCTTT	CASSSTGRLNTEAFF
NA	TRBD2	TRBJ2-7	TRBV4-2	TGTGCCAGCAGCCAAGATCTCCGGCGGGAGAACTCCTACGAGCAGTACTTC	CASSQDLRRENSYEQYF
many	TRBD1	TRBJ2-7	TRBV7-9	TGTGCCAGCAGCACCAAGGACAGGGCTTCCTACGAGCAGTACTTC	CASSTKDRASYEQYF
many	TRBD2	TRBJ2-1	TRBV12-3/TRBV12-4	TGTGCCAGCAGTTTGGGGCGGGAGGACAATGAGCAGTTCTTC	CASSLGREDNEQFF
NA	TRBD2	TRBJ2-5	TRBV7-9	TGTGCCAGCAGCCACCGGGGGGGCCGTTTCAAAGAGACCCAGTACTTC	CASSHRGGRFKETQYF
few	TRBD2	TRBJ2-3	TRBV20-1	TGCAGTGCTGAACCCCCTATTGCGGGGGGCACAGATACGCAGTATTTT	CSAEPPIAGGTDTQYF
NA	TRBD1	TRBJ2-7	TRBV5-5	TGTGCCAGCAGCTGGACGACAGGGTCCTACGAGCAGTACTTC	CASSWTTGSYEQYF
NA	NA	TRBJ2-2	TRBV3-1	TGTGCCAGCAGCCAAGAACTGAACACCGGGGAGCTGTTTTTT	CASSQELNTGELFF
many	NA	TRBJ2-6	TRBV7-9	TGTGCCAGCAGCTTAGGACCTGGGGCCAACGTCCTGACTTTC	CASSLGPGANVLTF
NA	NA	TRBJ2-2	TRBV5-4	TGTGCCAACGCGGACTCAATTAACACCGGGGAGCTGTTTTTT	CANADSINTGELFF
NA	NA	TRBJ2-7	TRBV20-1	TGCAGTGCCCAGGCGACAGCCAAGGCCTACGAGCAGTACTTC	CSAQATAKAYEQYF
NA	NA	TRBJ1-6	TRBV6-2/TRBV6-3	TGTGCCAGCAGTCCTCGGGGGGAAAGCTCACCCCTCCACTTT	CASSPRGESSPLHF
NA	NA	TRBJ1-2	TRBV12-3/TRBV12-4	TGTGCCAGCAGTCCCGGGACTGCTGTTAGGTACACCTTC	CASSPGTAVRYTF
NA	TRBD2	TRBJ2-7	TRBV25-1	TGTGCCAGCACCCGACTAGCGGGCTACGAGCAGTACTTC	CASTRLAGYEQYF
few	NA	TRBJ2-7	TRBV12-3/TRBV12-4	TGTGCCAGCAGTTTAGGTCTAAGGCAGTACTTC	CASSLGLRQYF
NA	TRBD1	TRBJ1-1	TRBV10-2	TGCGCCAGCAGTTGGGACAGCTCGAACACTGAAGCTTTCTTT	CASSWDSSNTEAFF
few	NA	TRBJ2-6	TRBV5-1	TGCGCCAGCAGCCTAGGGAGCACAGGGGCCAACGTCCTGACTTTC	CASSLGSTGANVLTF
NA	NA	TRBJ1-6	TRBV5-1	TGCGCCAGCGCAGAAGGGGGAAATTCACCCCTCCACTTT	CASAEGGNSPLHF
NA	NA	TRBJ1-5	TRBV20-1	TGCAGTGCTAGAGATTTCGGGGGCAATCAGCCCCAGCATTTT	CSARDFGGNQPQHF
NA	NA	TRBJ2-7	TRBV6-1	TGTGCCACCTTAGACAGTTACTCCTACGAGCAGTACTTC	CATLDSYSYEQYF
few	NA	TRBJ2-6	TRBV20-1	TGCAGTGCTAATCAACCGGGCTCTGGGGCCAACGTCCTGACTTTC	CSANQPGSGANVLTF
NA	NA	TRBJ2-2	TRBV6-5	TGTGCCAGCAGTTACGGCGCCAGCCACACCGGGGAGCTGTTTTTT	CASSYGASHTGELFF
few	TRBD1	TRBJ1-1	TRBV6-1	TGTGCCAGCAGTAACGACAGGGTTGGGTCCATGGATGCTTTCTTT	CASSNDRVGSMDAFF
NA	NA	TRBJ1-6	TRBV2	TGTGCCAGCCAAACGGGGGCGAGGAATTCACCCCTCCACTTT	CASQTGARNSPLHF